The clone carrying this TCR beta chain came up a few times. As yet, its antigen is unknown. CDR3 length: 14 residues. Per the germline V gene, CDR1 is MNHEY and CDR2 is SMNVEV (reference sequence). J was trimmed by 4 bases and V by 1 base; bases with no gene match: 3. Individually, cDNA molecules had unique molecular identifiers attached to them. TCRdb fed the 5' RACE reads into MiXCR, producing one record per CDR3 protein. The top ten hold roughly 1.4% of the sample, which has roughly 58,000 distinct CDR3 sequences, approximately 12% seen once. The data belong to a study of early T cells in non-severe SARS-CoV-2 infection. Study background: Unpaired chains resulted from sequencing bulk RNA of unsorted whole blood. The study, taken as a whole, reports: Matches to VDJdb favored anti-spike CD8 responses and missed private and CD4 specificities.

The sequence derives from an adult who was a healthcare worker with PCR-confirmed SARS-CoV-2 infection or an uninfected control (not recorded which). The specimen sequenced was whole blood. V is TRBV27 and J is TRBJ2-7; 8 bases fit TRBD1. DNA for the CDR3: TGTGCCAGCAGTTTATGGACAGGGCCATACGAGCAGTACTTC. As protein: CASSLWTGPYEQYF.